The subject of this entry is one T cell receptor beta chain. The specificity of this receptor is unknown. No clone much larger than this one lies a single base away; base qualities are absent. Each collaborating institution followed its own protocols to collect whole blood in K2EDTA tubes. For TCRbeta analysis, collaborators shipped samples as frozen whole blood, isolated PBMCs, or DNA extracted from either of those sample types. This specimen belongs to a study of blood T cell repertoires in COVID-19 (TCRdb year 2020). Study-wide context: Collaborator samples came from the United States, Italy and Spain and covered acute and convalescent phases of COVID-19. The prospective study material was composed of cDNA or gDNA derived from T cells, B-cell-depleted T cells, or PBMCs. The dataset comprised deeply sampled blood TCRbeta repertoires from subjects exposed to, actively infected with, or recovered from COVID-19. The repertoires were released in a freely available public database intended as a resource for research on the immune response to SARS-CoV-2. Samples came from the ongoing ImmuneRACE study (first 160 participants) plus 1,254 subjects from 6 global collaborators. Nearly every sample came with metadata listing a de-identified subject ID, COVID-19 status, age in years and sex. Where available, HLA class I and class II types were obtained from metadata supplied by the sample provider rather than from assay-based typing.

TCRbeta CDR3 regions were amplified from genomic DNA using the immunoSEQ Assay, a bias-controlled multiplex PCR. The authors processed their data as follows. Within the assay, amplification of reference gene primers was used to estimate how many nucleated cells each sample contained. Sequence reads were collapsed and filtered to measure the absolute abundance of every unique TCRbeta CDR3 rearrangement. Productive Simpson clonality was computed per sample as the square root of Simpson's diversity index over productive rearrangements. TCRdb retrieved this table from immuneACCESS and kept in-frame rearrangements only. Not all clones are present; in checked studies, unresolved V genes account for under half, and no reason is known for the remainder. V and J calls and clone size follow that table, whereas D and trimming were derived from the DNA. The sample data list 100,000 to 120,000 clones, and 76% of these were observed just once. 3.8% of the sample comes from the top ten.

General study outcomes and caveats: Clinical and demographic metadata were provided uncurated, with the amount varying by source and participant.

Sequencing input: peripheral blood. The TCR sequence derives from a woman older than 75 with acute or convalescent COVID-19.

The DNA sequence is given as TGTGCCAGTAGTACCACACTAGCGGGAGGAGATACGCAGTATTTT. Translated, it reads CASSTTLAGGDTQYF. The V gene is TRBV19 and the J gene is TRBJ2-3; 12 central bases correspond to TRBD2. The germline V gene (reference sequence) provides CDR1 LNHDA and CDR2 SQIVND. At the junction V is shortened by 4 bases and J by 5 bases; bases outside the gene matches: 4. The CDR3 runs 15 residues from the cysteine to the phenylalanine. The sequence is cut down to CDR3 DNA, 45 bases in frame from base 1.